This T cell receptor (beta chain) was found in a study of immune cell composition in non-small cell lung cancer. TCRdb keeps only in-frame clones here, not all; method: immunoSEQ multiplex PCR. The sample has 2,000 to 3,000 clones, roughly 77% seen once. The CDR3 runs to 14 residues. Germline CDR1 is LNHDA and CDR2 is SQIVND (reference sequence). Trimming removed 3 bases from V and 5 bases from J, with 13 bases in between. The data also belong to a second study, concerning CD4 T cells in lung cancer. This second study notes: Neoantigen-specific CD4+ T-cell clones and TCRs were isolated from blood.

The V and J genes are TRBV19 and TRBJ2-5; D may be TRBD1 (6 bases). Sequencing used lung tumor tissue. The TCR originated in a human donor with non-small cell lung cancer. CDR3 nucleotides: TGTGCCAGTAGTATTTCAGGGGTCGGGGAGACCCAGTACTTC. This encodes CASSISGVGETQYF.